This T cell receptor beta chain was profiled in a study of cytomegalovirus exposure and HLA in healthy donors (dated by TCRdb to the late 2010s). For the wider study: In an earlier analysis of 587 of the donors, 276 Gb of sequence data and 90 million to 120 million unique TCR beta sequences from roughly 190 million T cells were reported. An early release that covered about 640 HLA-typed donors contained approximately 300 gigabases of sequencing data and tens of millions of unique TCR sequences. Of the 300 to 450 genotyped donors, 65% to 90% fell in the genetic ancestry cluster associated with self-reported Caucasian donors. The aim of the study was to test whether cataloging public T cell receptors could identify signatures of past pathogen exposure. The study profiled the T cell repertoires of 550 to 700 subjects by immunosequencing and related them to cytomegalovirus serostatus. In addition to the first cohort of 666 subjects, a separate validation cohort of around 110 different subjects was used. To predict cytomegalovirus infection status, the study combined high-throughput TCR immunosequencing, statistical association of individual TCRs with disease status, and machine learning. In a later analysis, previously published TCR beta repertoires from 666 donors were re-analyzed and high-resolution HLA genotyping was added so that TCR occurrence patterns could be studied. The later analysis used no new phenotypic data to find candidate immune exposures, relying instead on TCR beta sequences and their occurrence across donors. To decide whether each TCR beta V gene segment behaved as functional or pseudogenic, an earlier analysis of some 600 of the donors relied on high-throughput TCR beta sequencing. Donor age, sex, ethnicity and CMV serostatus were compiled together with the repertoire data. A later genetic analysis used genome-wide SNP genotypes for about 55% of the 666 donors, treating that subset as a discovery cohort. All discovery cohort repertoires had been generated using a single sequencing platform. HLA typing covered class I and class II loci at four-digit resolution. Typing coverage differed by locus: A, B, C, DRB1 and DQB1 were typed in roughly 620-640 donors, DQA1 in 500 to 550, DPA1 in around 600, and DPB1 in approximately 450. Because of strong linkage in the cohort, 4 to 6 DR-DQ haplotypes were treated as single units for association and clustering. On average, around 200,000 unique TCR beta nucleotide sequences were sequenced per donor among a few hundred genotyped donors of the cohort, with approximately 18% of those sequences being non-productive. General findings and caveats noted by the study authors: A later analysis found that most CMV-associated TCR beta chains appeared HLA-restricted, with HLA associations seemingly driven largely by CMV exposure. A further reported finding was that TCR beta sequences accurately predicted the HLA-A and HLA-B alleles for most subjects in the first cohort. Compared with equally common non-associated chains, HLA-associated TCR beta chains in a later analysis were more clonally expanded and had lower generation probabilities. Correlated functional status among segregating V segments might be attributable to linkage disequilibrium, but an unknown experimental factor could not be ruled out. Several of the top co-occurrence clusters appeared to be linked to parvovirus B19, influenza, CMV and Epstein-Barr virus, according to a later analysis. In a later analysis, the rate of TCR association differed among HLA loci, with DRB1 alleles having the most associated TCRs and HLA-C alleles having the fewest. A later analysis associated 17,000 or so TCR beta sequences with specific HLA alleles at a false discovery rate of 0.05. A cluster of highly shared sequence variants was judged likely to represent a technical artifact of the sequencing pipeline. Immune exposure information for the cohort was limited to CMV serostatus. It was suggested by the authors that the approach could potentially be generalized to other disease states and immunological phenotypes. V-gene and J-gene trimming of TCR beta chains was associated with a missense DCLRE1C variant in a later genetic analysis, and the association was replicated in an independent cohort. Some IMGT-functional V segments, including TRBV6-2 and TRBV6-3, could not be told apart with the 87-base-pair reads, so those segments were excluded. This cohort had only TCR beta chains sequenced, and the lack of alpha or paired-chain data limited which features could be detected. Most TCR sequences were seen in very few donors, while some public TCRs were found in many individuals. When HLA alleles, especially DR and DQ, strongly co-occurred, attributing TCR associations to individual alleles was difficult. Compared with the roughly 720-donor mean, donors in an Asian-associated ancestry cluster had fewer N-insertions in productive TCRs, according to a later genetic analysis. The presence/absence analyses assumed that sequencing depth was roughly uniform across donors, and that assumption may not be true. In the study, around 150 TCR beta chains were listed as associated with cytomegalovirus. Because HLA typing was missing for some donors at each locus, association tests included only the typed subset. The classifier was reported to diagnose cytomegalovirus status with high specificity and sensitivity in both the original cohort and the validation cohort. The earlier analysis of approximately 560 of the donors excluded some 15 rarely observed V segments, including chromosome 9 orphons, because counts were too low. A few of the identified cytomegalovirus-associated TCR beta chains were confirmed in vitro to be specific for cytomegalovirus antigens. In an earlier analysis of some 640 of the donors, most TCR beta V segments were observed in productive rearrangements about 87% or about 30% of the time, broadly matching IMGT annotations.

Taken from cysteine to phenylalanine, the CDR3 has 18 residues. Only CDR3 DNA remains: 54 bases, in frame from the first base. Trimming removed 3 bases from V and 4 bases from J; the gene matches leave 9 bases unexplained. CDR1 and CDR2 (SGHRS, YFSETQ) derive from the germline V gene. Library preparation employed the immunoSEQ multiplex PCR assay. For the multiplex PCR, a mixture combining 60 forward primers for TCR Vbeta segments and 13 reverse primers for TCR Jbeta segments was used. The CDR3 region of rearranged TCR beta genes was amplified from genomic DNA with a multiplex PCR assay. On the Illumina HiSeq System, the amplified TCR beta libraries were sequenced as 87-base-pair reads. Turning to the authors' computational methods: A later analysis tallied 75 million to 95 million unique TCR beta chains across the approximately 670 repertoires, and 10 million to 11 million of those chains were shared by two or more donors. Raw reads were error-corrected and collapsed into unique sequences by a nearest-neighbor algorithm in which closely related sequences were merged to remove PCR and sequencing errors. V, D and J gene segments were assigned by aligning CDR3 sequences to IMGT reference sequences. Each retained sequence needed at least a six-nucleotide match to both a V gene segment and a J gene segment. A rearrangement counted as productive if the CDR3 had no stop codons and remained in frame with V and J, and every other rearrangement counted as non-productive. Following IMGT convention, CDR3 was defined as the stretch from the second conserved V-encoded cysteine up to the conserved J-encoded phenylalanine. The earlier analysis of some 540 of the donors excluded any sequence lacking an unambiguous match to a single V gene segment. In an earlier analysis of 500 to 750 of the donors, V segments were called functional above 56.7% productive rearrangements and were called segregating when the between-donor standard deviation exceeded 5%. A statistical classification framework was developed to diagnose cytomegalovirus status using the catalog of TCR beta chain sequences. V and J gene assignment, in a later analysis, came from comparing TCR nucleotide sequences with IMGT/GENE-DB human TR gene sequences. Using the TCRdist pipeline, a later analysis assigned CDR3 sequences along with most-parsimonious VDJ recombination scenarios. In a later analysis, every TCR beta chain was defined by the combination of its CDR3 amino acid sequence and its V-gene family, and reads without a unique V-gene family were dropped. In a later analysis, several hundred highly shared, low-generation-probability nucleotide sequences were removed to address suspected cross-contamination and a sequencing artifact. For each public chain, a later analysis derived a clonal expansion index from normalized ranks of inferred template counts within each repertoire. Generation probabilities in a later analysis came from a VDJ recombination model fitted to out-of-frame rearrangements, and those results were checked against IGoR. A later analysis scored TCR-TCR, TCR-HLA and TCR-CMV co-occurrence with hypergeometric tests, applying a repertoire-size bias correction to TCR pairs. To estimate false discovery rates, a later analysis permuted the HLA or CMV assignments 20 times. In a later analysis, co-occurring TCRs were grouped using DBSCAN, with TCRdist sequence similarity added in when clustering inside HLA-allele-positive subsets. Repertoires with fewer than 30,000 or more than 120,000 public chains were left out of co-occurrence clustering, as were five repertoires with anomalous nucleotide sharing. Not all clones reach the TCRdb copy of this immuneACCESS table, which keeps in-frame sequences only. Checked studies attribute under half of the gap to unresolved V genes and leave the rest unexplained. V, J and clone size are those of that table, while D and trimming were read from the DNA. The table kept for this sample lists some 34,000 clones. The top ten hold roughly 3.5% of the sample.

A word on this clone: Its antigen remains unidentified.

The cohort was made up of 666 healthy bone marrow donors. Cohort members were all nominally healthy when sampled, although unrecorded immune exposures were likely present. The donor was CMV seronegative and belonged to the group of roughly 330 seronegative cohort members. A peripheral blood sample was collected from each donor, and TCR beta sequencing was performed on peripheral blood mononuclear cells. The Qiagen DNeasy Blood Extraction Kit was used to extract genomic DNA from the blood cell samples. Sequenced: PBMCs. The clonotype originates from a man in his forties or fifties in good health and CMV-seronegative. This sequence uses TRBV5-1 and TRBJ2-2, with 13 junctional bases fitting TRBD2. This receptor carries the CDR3 CASSYTSGRAASTGELFF. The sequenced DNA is TGCGCCAGCAGCTACACTAGCGGGAGGGCCGCGAGCACCGGGGAGCTGTTTTTT.